This T cell receptor beta chain appears in the sequencing data of a study of T cells after yellow fever vaccination. About the study: Preparation used SMART-Seq v4 Ultra Low Input for the low-cell-number fractions.

Study-wide results and limits: Post-booster samples contained most primary-vaccination clones (around 95% CD4, 88% CD8). A small proportion of clonotypes was detected in both the CD4 and CD8 compartments. Abundant clonotypes from the bulk population could have been carried over as contaminants into FACS-sorted repertoires.

Each CDR3 protein gets one entry after TCRdb re-called the 5' RACE reads with MiXCR. The sample consists of hundreds of thousands of distinct CDR3 sequences, approximately 13% of them appearing once. This clonotype turned up a few times. The target antigen is unknown. From germline, CDR1 is SGHTA and CDR2 FQGNSA. The CDR3 totals 15 residues. The germline V and J ends were trimmed by 4 bases and 3 bases, with 12 bases remaining between them. The V gene is TRBV7-2, the J gene TRBJ2-2; maybe TRBD1 (6 bases). Source: PBMCs, taken on the day of the yellow fever booster vaccination. The sequence derives from a man aged 25 to 45 who received the YFV17D yellow fever vaccine. DNA of the CDR3: TGTGCCAGCAGCTCGAACAGGGCGGACACCGGGGAGCTGTTTTTT. It is translated as CASSSNRADTGELFF.